This T cell receptor beta chain stems from a study of blood T cells in healthy people across ages. The use of a sample-barcoded 5' primer and a J-beta primer mix characterized a second PCR of roughly 6 to 11 cycles. TCRdb used MiXCR to reprocess the 5' RACE reads, holding one entry per CDR3 protein. The sample shows roughly 550,000 distinct CDR3 sequences, around 24% of them seen only once. V dropped 3 bases and J dropped 0 bases, with 10 bases sitting between them. Germline-derived CDR1 and CDR2 are LNHDA and SQIVND (reference sequence). The CDR3 covers 15 residues. These records were also assigned to another study, of T cells of mothers and their children.

The sequenced sample was blood. The V gene is TRBV19, the J gene TRBJ2-3, with D possibly matching TRBD1 (5 bases). The origin of this receptor is a boy younger than 18 in good health. In DNA, the CDR3 is TGTGCCAGTAGTATGGGGCACCGTAGCACAGATACGCAGTATTTT. It codes for CASSMGHRSTDTQYF.